This T cell receptor (beta chain) was sequenced for a study of cytomegalovirus exposure and HLA in healthy donors. PCR involved 60 Vbeta and 13 Jbeta primers. Authors' data handling: A later analysis counted approximately 88 million unique TCR beta chains, around 10 million shared. Assay: immunoSEQ multiplex PCR; the TCRdb copy retains only in-frame clones and omits some. V, J and clone size reflect that table, while D and trimming were determined from the DNA. The sample holds roughly 150,000 clones, approximately 80% seen once. Input material: PBMCs. The clonotype was recovered from a man aged 25-45 years in good health and CMV-seropositive.

The DNA of the CDR3 is TGCAGCGTTGACGGCGGGGCAGATACGCAGTATTTT. Its translation: CSVDGGADTQYF. The chain combines TRBV29-1 with TRBJ2-3, with TRBD2 as a possible D gene (6 bases). V shed 3 bases and J shed 4 bases, with 8 bases lying between them. CDR3 length: 12 amino acids. Germline V gene lookup returns CDR1 SQVTM and CDR2 ANQGSEA.